This is a list of T cell receptor beta chains from one sample in a study of cytomegalovirus exposure and HLA in healthy donors. Method: immunoSEQ multiplex PCR; TCRdb's copy keeps in-frame clones and lacks some. This sample yields 90,000 to 150,000 clones, of which roughly four fifths are seen a single time; about 15% belongs to the top ten. Sequenced sample: PBMCs. The source of these receptors is a man aged 50 to 60 in good health and CMV-seropositive. The CDR3 runs from the conserved cysteine through the conserved F or W. The D gene is left open where the match is weak. Rows may omit the clone size; those that give it use once, few, many or a size class.

>NA|TRBJ1-1|TRBV29-1|NA
CSVEEGRKATEAFF
TGCAGCGTTGAAGAAGGCAGGAAGGCGACTGAAGCTTTCTTT
>NA|TRBJ2-1|TRBV7-8|NA
CASSLKGGTSYNEQFF
TGTGCCAGCAGCTTAAAGGGGGGGACCTCCTACAATGAGCAGTTCTTC
>TRBD2|TRBJ2-3|TRBV10-3|once
CAISGPRGKREGPDTQYF
TGTGCCATCAGTGGGCCGCGGGGGAAGCGGGAGGGCCCAGATACGCAGTATTTT
>TRBD2|TRBJ2-1|TRBV5-1|few
CASRGAGTVGTSGYNEQFF
TGCGCCAGCAGAGGGGCCGGGACAGTGGGGACTAGCGGCTACAATGAGCAGTTCTTC
>TRBD1|TRBJ1-2|TRBV7-2|NA
CASSLGTGIRYGYTF
TGTGCCAGCAGCCTCGGGACAGGGATCCGCTATGGCTACACCTTC
>TRBD2|TRBJ2-5|TRBV11-3|NA
CASSLGGGMIQETQYF
TGTGCCAGCAGCTTGGGCGGGGGGATGATTCAAGAGACCCAGTACTTC
>NA|TRBJ2-6|TRBV27|NA
CASCASGANVLTF
TGTGCCAGCTGCGCCTCTGGGGCCAACGTCCTGACTTTC
>TRBD1|TRBJ2-7|TRBV5-4|few
CASSPSRQGASEQYF
TGTGCCAGCAGCCCCAGCCGACAGGGGGCCTCCGAGCAGTACTTC
>NA|TRBJ1-1|TRBV15|few
CATSRREGEGAFF
TGTGCCACCAGCAGGAGAGAGGGGGAGGGAGCTTTCTTT
>NA|TRBJ1-1|TRBV4-1|NA
CASSLMTGTEAFF
TGCGCCAGCAGCCTTATGACAGGTACTGAAGCTTTCTTT
>NA|TRBJ2-7|TRBV11-2|NA
CASSRGGLIHEQYF
TGTGCCAGCAGCAGGGGGGGACTAATACACGAGCAGTACTTC
>NA|TRBJ1-5|TRBV6-4|NA
CASSEELGNQPQHF
TGTGCCAGCAGTGAGGAGTTGGGCAATCAGCCCCAGCATTTT
>TRBD1|TRBJ1-5|TRBV2|NA
CASSGGQGRNQPQHF
TGTGCCAGCAGCGGCGGACAGGGAAGGAATCAGCCCCAGCATTTT
>NA|TRBJ1-5|TRBV4-1|few
CASSQDRVGNQPQHF
TGCGCCAGCAGCCAAGATCGAGTCGGCAATCAGCCCCAGCATTTT
>TRBD1|TRBJ2-7|TRBV9|NA
CASSDDRGHDEQYF
TGTGCCAGCAGCGACGACAGGGGGCACGACGAGCAGTACTTC
>TRBD1|TRBJ1-3|TRBV27|NA
CASSPQTGGNTIYF
TGTGCCAGCAGTCCCCAGACAGGGGGAAACACCATATATTTT
>NA|TRBJ2-7|TRBV7-9|few
CASNIADRSSYEQYF
TGTGCCAGCAATATAGCGGACAGGAGCTCCTACGAGCAGTACTTC
>NA|TRBJ1-2|TRBV10-3|NA
CAISAGINYGYTF
TGTGCCATCAGTGCAGGGATTAACTATGGCTACACCTTC
>NA|TRBJ2-7|TRBV5-1|NA
CASSLDERATYEQYF
TGCGCCAGCAGCTTGGATGAGCGGGCCACTTACGAGCAGTATTTC
>TRBD2|TRBJ2-7|TRBV30|NA
CAWSATSGHYEQYF
TGTGCCTGGAGTGCTACTAGCGGACACTACGAGCAGTACTTC
>NA|TRBJ1-1|TRBV11-2|NA
CASSQSSQGLTEAFF
TGTGCCAGCAGCCAGTCTAGTCAGGGGCTCACTGAAGCTTTCTTT
>NA|TRBJ1-4|TRBV7-9|NA
CASSFGTGNEKLFF
TGTGCCAGCAGCTTCGGAACAGGGAACGAAAAACTGTTTTTT
>NA|TRBJ2-5|TRBV10-3|NA
CAIKADFGSKETQYF
TGTGCCATCAAGGCGGACTTCGGCAGCAAAGAGACCCAGTACTTC
>TRBD1|TRBJ1-5|TRBV5-1|NA
CASSVGTDNSNQPQHF
TGCGCCAGCAGCGTTGGGACAGACAATAGCAATCAGCCCCAGCATTTT
>NA|TRBJ1-5|TRBV5-4|few
CASSEQGNQPQHF
TGTGCCAGCAGCGAACAGGGAAATCAGCCCCAGCATTTT
>NA|TRBJ2-2|TRBV6-1|few
CASRLTLSNTGELFF
TGTGCCAGCAGACTGACTCTTTCGAACACCGGGGAGCTGTTTTTT